This T cell receptor beta chain was captured by sequencing in a study of blood T cells in healthy people across ages (dated by TCRdb to the mid-2010s). Background on the whole study: In model experiments, roughly one uniquely barcoded TCR beta cDNA molecule per two T cells was captured by template switching. Age-related changes in TCR beta repertoire diversity were measured in the study by deep sequencing normalized with unique cDNA molecular identifiers. Donors of different ages were randomly distributed across sequencing lanes to avoid experimental bias. Using the same blood draw, the study looked at two additional independent replicas of 1 million unique cDNA reads for two donors, one aged 18 to 30 and the other aged 80 or older. The donors were divided into four age groups: young (average around 17 years), middle-aged (approximately 41), aged (approximately 62) and long-lived (82).

Looking up the germline V gene yields CDR1 SGHAT and CDR2 FQNNGV. Trimmed from V: 5 bases; trimmed from J: 2 bases; junction bases lacking a gene match: 7. From its cysteine to its phenylalanine, the CDR3 spans 15 amino acids. Just CDR3 DNA is preserved here, 45 bases in frame from base 1. What the research found in general, with its limitations: Observed TCR beta diversity correlated strongly with the percentage of naive T cells measured by flow cytometry. Because profiling used bulk unsorted PBMCs, naive and antigen-experienced compartments could not be compared conclusively. Observed TCR beta diversity per million T cells fell roughly linearly with age, and a significant reduction was already apparent by age approximately 40. Estimates of total diversity from one million sequenced T cells were regarded as lower bounds and underestimates. Compared with the aged group, the long-lived group had more naive CD4+ T cells, fewer expanded clones and increased TCR diversity, a pattern suggesting age selection. The CMV infection status of donors was not known, potentially confounding age-related changes in expanded clonotypes.

The approximately 39 donors, aged about 6 to 95 years, were systemically healthy Caucasian individuals from Russia. Roughly 10 milliliters of peripheral blood were drawn from each donor into EDTA-treated Vacutainer tubes. PBMCs were isolated by Ficoll-Paque density-gradient centrifugation, with at least 7 million obtained per sample. Total RNA, at least 6 micrograms per sample, was extracted from PBMCs with Trizol reagent. For every donor, flow cytometry on a PBMC aliquot measured the percentage of naive CD45RAhigh/CD27high T cells. Library preparation employed 5' RACE. TCRdb names Illumina HiSeq 2500 as the instrument used. A second 7 to 11 cycle PCR used a sample-barcoded 5' primer and a J-beta primer mix. A template-switch 5' adaptor carrying 12 random nucleotides introduced a unique molecular identifier onto each TCR beta cDNA molecule. At least 3 million CDR3-containing paired-end reads were obtained from each sample. The Mint cDNA synthesis kit, primed by a TRBC-specific oligonucleotide, was used to synthesize first-strand cDNA from all RNA. Following uracil-DNA glycosylase treatment, a first 18-cycle PCR with universal primers M1SS and BC2_uni_R was performed on all cDNA. Concerning the study's data processing: For normalization, 1 million high-quality reads were randomly selected from each sample, with every read carrying a distinct molecular identifier. Instead of being binned into consensus sequences, reads with shared molecular identifiers were discarded. CDR3 identification, clonotype clustering and error correction used MiTCR with a Q25 quality threshold and the strictest error-elimination algorithm. A nonparametric unseen species model with Euler transformation was used to estimate lower-bound total TCR beta diversity. Using fastp at Q25 and MiXCR, TCRdb reprocessed the public reads and kept productive beta chains. Rows are combined by CDR3 protein, so each entry shows the most common genes and DNA. Here the V and J calls rest on TCRdb's processing, not on the authors' analysis. In this sample the table shows around 1,600,000 distinct CDR3 sequences, approximately 42% of which occur a single time. The ten top clones hold around 4% of the sample.

This clonotype was seen ten or more times. What this receptor recognizes is not known. Per-base qualities were not stored, and no clone one base away is much larger. The V gene is TRBV11-2 and the J gene is TRBJ2-7; TRBD1 matches 9 bases in the middle. The clonotype originates from a woman aged 18-29 years in good health. The specimen was blood. The CDR3 region reads CASSIPGQGAYEQYF. The nucleotide sequence reads as follows: TGTGCCAGCAGCATACCGGGACAGGGTGCCTACGAGCAGTACTTC.